This passage covers 24 T cell receptor beta chains from one sample sequenced in a study of OX40 agonist ivuxolimab in advanced cancers. Data came from immunoSEQ multiplex PCR; TCRdb stores just in-frame clones and leaves some out. The repertoire holds some 54,000 clones, with 70% to 85% as singletons. The material sequenced was CD4+ or CD8+ T cells sorted from blood, taken in a trial of the OX40 agonist ivuxolimab. These receptors all come from an adult with an advanced solid tumor such as melanoma, head and neck, liver or kidney cancer.

V and J are TRBV6-1 and TRBJ2-5; unclear D gene. The V end lost 1 base, the J end lost 8 bases, and 14 bases lay between the germline ends. The CDR3 is 14 residues long. Germline CDR1 is MNHNS and CDR2 is SASEGT. The DNA for the CDR3 is TGTGCCAGCAGTGAAGATTCCGGCCCAGGAACCCAGTACTTC. It is translated as CASSEDSGPGTQYF.

The chain couples TRBV14 to TRBJ1-1, with D possibly matching TRBD1 (5 bases). The germline gives CDR1 SGHDN, CDR2 FVKESK. V gave up 1 base and J gave up 5 bases, with 8 bases separating them. The CDR3 is 13 amino acids. CDR3 DNA: TGTGCCAGCAGCCAAGTACAGGAAACTGAAGCTTTCTTT. It encodes CASSQVQETEAFF.

This clone was counted between two and nine times. This chain joins TRBV5-1 and TRBJ1-5; D might be TRBD1 (5 bases). With 4 bases removed from V and 7 bases from J, the gap between germline ends came to 15 bases. The CDR3 sequence is 14 residues long. Germline V gene data show CDR1 as SGHRS and CDR2 as YFSETQ. The DNA for the CDR3 is TGCGCCAGCAGCACCGGGGGGGTGGGACAGCCCCAGCATTTT. It translates to CASSTGGVGQPQHF.

The chain recombines TRBV7-8 with TRBJ2-7; 7 bases fit TRBD1. The V and J ends lost 5 bases and 0 bases, in that order; junction bases with no gene match: 10. Germline loops: CDR1 SGHVS, CDR2 FQNEAQ. This CDR3 comprises 16 residues. CDR3 bases: TGTGCCAGCAGCCACGCAGGGGGTCAGAGCTCCTACGAGCAGTACTTC. This codes for CASSHAGGQSSYEQYF.

This clone was seen a handful of times. The chain is built from TRBV27 and TRBJ1-4, with TRBD1 as a possible D gene (6 bases). The CDR3 sequence is 15 residues long. The germline V gene has CDR1 MNHEY and CDR2 SMNVEV (reference sequence). The V end lost 5 bases, the J end lost 8 bases, and 18 bases lay between the germline ends. CDR3 DNA: TGTGCCAGCAGTGCCACGACAGGCAGGTTCGAAAAACTGTTTTTT. Translated, it gives CASSATTGRFEKLFF.

This clone came up a few times. The chain uses TRBV7-8 and TRBJ1-4; unclear D gene. Germline V gene sequence: CDR1 SGHVS, CDR2 FQNEAQ. The germline V and J ends were trimmed by 3 bases and 7 bases, with 12 bases remaining between them. The CDR3 has 14 amino acids. The CDR3 region is CASSLNPSGEKLFF. The CDR3 DNA is TGTGCCAGCAGCTTGAATCCATCGGGTGAAAAACTGTTTTTT.

This chain connects TRBV6-5 to TRBJ1-2, with D tentatively TRBD1 (5 bases). Germline V gives CDR1 MNHEY, CDR2 SVGAGI. Trimming removed 2 bases from V and 8 bases from J, with 15 bases in between. This CDR3 comprises 14 residues. This chain's CDR3 is CASSYGVTVGGYTF. The CDR3, as DNA: TGTGCCAGCAGTTACGGGGTGACAGTGGGGGGCTACACCTTC.

V gene TRBV15 combines with J gene TRBJ2-7; no clear D gene. V was shortened by 5 bases and J by 2 bases, with 10 bases between the two germline ends. The CDR3 runs to 13 residues. Germline loops: CDR1 LNHNV, CDR2 YYDKDF (reference sequence). CDR3 sequence reads: CATSLGRTYEQYF. CDR3 coding DNA: TGTGCCACCAGCCTCGGACGGACCTACGAGCAGTACTTC.

This clone has a handful of counts. The chain links TRBV6-1 to TRBJ1-6; 11 bases fit TRBD1. V shed 8 bases and J 13 bases; nucleotides not matched to a gene: 10. The CDR3 consists of 14 residues. The germline V gene has CDR1 MNHNS and CDR2 SASEGT. The CDR3 here is CASSPGQGGRPLHF. The CDR3 DNA sequence: TGTGCCAGCTCTCCGGGACAGGGGGGGAGGCCCCTCCACTTT.

V and J are TRBV6-6 and TRBJ1-5, with D tentatively TRBD1 (5 bases). V was clipped by 6 bases and J by 2 bases, with 14 bases between them. The CDR3 totals 15 residues. Germline-derived CDR1 and CDR2 are MNHNY and SVGAGI (reference sequence). The CDR3 reads CASSFGRDGNQPQHF. The DNA of the CDR3 is TGTGCCAGCAGCTTCGGGAGGGACGGCAATCAGCCCCAGCATTTT.

The V gene is TRBV19, the J gene TRBJ1-1; a weak D match, TRBD1 (6 bases). CDR1 LNHDA and CDR2 SQIVND come from the germline V gene (reference sequence). V dropped 6 bases and J dropped 1 base, with 15 bases sitting between them. The CDR3 contains 15 residues. The CDR3 DNA reads TGTGCCAGTAGATTGGCCGGGACATCGAACACTGAAGCTTTCTTT. Amino acid sequence: CASRLAGTSNTEAFF. The whole variable domain, remainder taken from reference TRBV19 and TRBJ1-1, is DGGITQSPKYLFRKEGQNVTLSCEQNLNHDAMYWYRQDPGQGLRLIYYSQIVNDFQKGDIAEGYSVSREKKESFPLTVTSAQKNPTAFYLCASRLAGTSNTEAFFGQGTRLTVV.

The CDR3 region is CASSFQGEGQPQHF. Here the CDR3 DNA reads TGTGCCAGCAGCTTCCAGGGGGAGGGTCAGCCCCAGCATTTT. The J gene is TRBJ1-5, the V gene TRBV5-6, with 7 positions matching TRBD1. Germline V gene sequence: CDR1 SGHDT, CDR2 YYEEEE. The CDR3 length is 14 residues. Germline trimming cut 2 bases from V and 6 bases from J; bases unmatched to any gene: 5.

This clone was seen just once. The same CDR3 arises from other DNA sequences in this sample as well. The J gene is TRBJ2-2, the V gene TRBV18, with unresolved D. The germline CDR1 and CDR2 sequences are KGHSH and LQKENI. This CDR3 is built from 13 residues. The V and J ends lost 2 bases and 1 base respectively, with 2 bases between them. As DNA, the CDR3 is TGTGCCAGCTCACCAATGAACACCGGGGAGCTGTTTTTT. Residues: CASSPMNTGELFF. Drawing the rest from reference TRBV18 and TRBJ2-2, the complete variable domain is NAGVMQNPRHLVRRRGQEARLRCSPMKGHSHVYWYRQLPEEGLKFMVYLQKENIIDESGMPKERFSAEFPKEGPSILRIQQVVRGDSAAYFCASSPMNTGELFFGEGSRLTVL.

This clone appeared a few times. CDR3 coding DNA: TGTGCCATCAGTGGGGCAGGAGGGGAGCAGTTCTTC. This translates into CAISGAGGEQFF. The chain employs TRBV10-3 and TRBJ2-1; perhaps TRBD2 as D (6 bases). Germline V CDR1 and CDR2: ENHRY, SYGVKD. This CDR3 region has 12 residues. V was cut by 4 bases and J by 10 bases, with 11 bases left in between.

The rearrangement uses TRBV4-1 and TRBJ2-3; 11 bases align to TRBD2. The germline V gene has CDR1 MGHRA and CDR2 YSYEKL. V dropped 2 bases and J dropped 7; count of bases not matched to a gene: 11. This CDR3 has 17 residues. The CDR3 nucleotides are TGCGCCAGCAGCCAACAAAACTTAGCGGGAGGGGGAAATACGCAGTATTTT. Encoded protein: CASSQQNLAGGGNTQYF.

The V and J genes are TRBV4-3 and TRBJ1-1, with a possible D match to TRBD1 (6 bases). Germline CDR1 and CDR2: LGHNA and YSLEER. V lost 5 bases to trimming and J lost 0 bases, with 13 bases between them. The CDR3 has 15 residues. CDR3: CASSEDRTMNTEAFF. As DNA, the CDR3 is TGCGCCAGCAGCGAGGACAGAACTATGAACACTGAAGCTTTCTTT.

This clone rates as medium-sized (0.01 to 0.1%). The V gene is TRBV28, the J gene TRBJ2-3, with TRBD2 matching over 13 bases. Germline CDR1 and CDR2: MDHEN and SYDVKM. Trimming at V came to 2 bases and at J to 4 bases, leaving 12 bases not matched to a gene. The CDR3 totals 19 residues. CDR3 nucleotides: TGTGCCAGCAGTTTACAGCGGACTAGCGGGAGAGGTCGGGCAGATACGCAGTATTTT. The encoded protein is CASSLQRTSGRGRADTQYF.

The chain combines TRBV4-3 with TRBJ2-2, with D perhaps matching TRBD1 (8 bases). Germline V CDR1 and CDR2: LGHNA, YSLEER. The CDR3 extends over 15 amino acids. With 2 bases removed from V and 8 bases from J, the gap between germline ends came to 15 bases. Here the CDR3 reads CASSQNRGGPGELFF. The CDR3 region has the DNA TGCGCCAGCAGCCAAAACAGGGGGGGGCCAGGGGAGCTGTTTTTT.

The chain carries TRBV5-1 and TRBJ1-5, with D maybe TRBD1 (6 bases). CDR1 is SGHRS and CDR2 is YFSETQ in the germline V gene. This CDR3 has 13 residues. V was pared by 5 bases and J by 6 bases, with 12 bases between. CDR3 bases: TGCGCCAGCAGAGTGGACAGCTGTCAGCCCCAGCATTTT. Translated, it gives CASRVDSCQPQHF.

This sequence joins TRBV7-2 and TRBJ1-2; no firm D call. The CDR3 consists of 16 residues. With 0 bases removed from V and 5 bases from J, the gap between germline ends came to 16 bases. Germline V lookup: CDR1 SGHTA, CDR2 FQGNSA. CDR3 in amino acids: CASSLAIEGRRYGYTF. The CDR3 coding sequence is TGTGCCAGCAGCTTAGCGATTGAGGGCAGGAGATATGGCTACACCTTC.

This chain links TRBV5-8 with TRBJ2-5; D unresolved. V was trimmed by 5 bases and J by 4 bases, leaving 12 bases between them. This CDR3 comprises 13 residues. Germline-derived CDR1 and CDR2 are SGHTS and YDEGEE. The CDR3 is CASRSFGPETQYF. Written as DNA, the CDR3 is TGTGCCAGCAGGTCTTTCGGACCAGAGACCCAGTACTTC.

The chain carries TRBV30 and TRBJ1-4, with a possible D match to TRBD1 (6 bases). This CDR3 has 13 residues. The ends were cut back, 4 bases at V and 8 bases at J, with 14 bases in the middle. The germline V gene encodes CDR1 GTSNPN and CDR2 SVGIG (reference sequence). CDR3: CAWTRRGREKLFF. CDR3 bases: TGTGCCTGGACTCGGAGGGGGAGAGAAAAACTGTTTTTT.

This chain uses TRBV15 with TRBJ2-2; tentative D call: TRBD2 (5 bases). V was trimmed by 1 base and J by 5 bases, leaving 5 bases between them. Germline V gene sequence: CDR1 LNHNV, CDR2 YYDKDF (reference sequence). CDR3 length equals 13 residues. DNA of the CDR3: TGTGCCACCAGCAGAGGACTAACCGGGGAGCTGTTTTTT. Protein sequence: CATSRGLTGELFF. Full variable domain (missing parts from reference TRBV15 and TRBJ2-2): DAMVIQNPRYQVTQFGKPVTLSCSQTLNHNVMYWYQQKSSQAPKLLFHYYDKDFNNEADTPDNFQSRRPNTSFCFLDIRSPGLGDTAMYLCATSRGLTGELFFGEGSRLTVL.

V and J are TRBV19 and TRBJ1-1; 7 bases line up with TRBD1. V shed 6 bases, J shed 3 bases, and the junction held 16 bases outside the gene matches. The CDR3 covers 17 residues. Germline CDR1 is LNHDA and CDR2 is SQIVND (reference sequence). DNA for the CDR3: TGTGCCAGTAGCCCTGTCCCGGGACAGATAGGGGACACTGAAGCTTTCTTT. This translates into CASSPVPGQIGDTEAFF.